This TCR beta chain was identified during a study of cytomegalovirus exposure and HLA in healthy donors (dated by TCRdb to the late 2010s). For the wider study: An earlier analysis of roughly 500 of the donors reported approximately 260 Gb of sequence data and 95 million to 140 million unique TCR beta sequences obtained from roughly 180 million T cells. Roughly 290 gigabases of sequencing data and around 85 million unique TCR sequences made up an early release that covered approximately 620 HLA-typed donors. Of the 350 to 450 genotyped donors, 65% to 90% were placed in the genetic ancestry cluster associated with self-reported Caucasian donors. The study aimed to test whether cataloging public T cell receptors could reveal signatures of past pathogen exposure. The study used immunosequencing to profile the T cell repertoires of 666 subjects and linked those repertoires to cytomegalovirus serostatus. Besides the first cohort of under 700 subjects, a separate validation cohort made up of 120 different subjects was used. The study combined high-throughput TCR immunosequencing, statistical association of individual TCRs with disease status, and machine learning to predict cytomegalovirus infection status. A later analysis re-examined previously published TCR beta repertoires from 610 or so donors and added high-resolution HLA genotyping to investigate patterns of TCR occurrence. Rather than drawing on any new phenotypic data, the later analysis identified candidate immune exposures from TCR beta sequences and the way those sequences occurred across donors. An earlier analysis of around 540 of the donors applied high-throughput TCR beta sequencing to assess whether each TCR beta V gene segment acted as functional or pseudogenic. Donor age, sex, ethnicity and CMV serostatus were compiled alongside the repertoire data. A later genetic analysis used genome-wide SNP genotypes for about three fifths of the 666 donors, treating that subset as a discovery cohort. All discovery cohort repertoires had been generated using a single sequencing platform. HLA typing included class I and class II loci at four-digit resolution. Typing coverage varied by locus: roughly 629-630 donors for A, B, C, DRB1 and DQB1; about 520 for DQA1; around 570 for DPA1; around 450 for DPB1. About five DR-DQ haplotypes were handled as single units for association and clustering because linkage in the cohort was strong. On average, roughly 240,000 unique TCR beta nucleotide sequences were sequenced per donor among several hundred genotyped donors of the cohort, with roughly 18% of those sequences being non-productive. General conclusions and limits of the study: In a later analysis, HLA-associated TCR beta chains were found to be more clonally expanded and to have lower generation probabilities than equally common non-associated chains. Most TCR sequences were seen in very few donors, while some public TCRs were found in many individuals. Specific HLA alleles were associated with 15,000 to 20,000 TCR beta sequences at a false discovery rate of 0.05 in a later analysis. According to the authors, the approach could potentially be generalized to other disease states and immunological phenotypes. According to a later analysis, TCR association rates differed among HLA loci, with DRB1 alleles showing the most associated TCRs and HLA-C alleles showing the fewest. This cohort had only TCR beta chains sequenced, and the lack of alpha or paired-chain data limited which features could be detected. A later analysis reported that several top co-occurrence clusters appeared linked to parvovirus B19, influenza, CMV and Epstein-Barr virus. CMV serostatus was the only immune exposure information available for the cohort. According to a later genetic analysis, donors in an Asian-associated ancestry cluster had fewer N-insertions in productive TCRs than the approximately 670-donor mean. In vitro tests confirmed that a few of the cytomegalovirus-associated TCR beta chains recognize cytomegalovirus antigens. An association between a missense DCLRE1C variant and V-gene and J-gene trimming of TCR beta chains was found in a later genetic analysis and replicated in an independent cohort. In the study, some 160 TCR beta chains were listed as associated with cytomegalovirus. A further reported finding was that TCR beta sequences accurately predicted the HLA-A and HLA-B alleles for most subjects in the first cohort. Over 15 rarely observed V segments, including chromosome 9 orphons, were excluded from the earlier analysis of approximately 600 of the donors because counts were too low. Correlated functional status among segregating V segments might be attributable to linkage disequilibrium, but an unknown experimental factor could not be ruled out. Sequencing depth was assumed to be roughly uniform across donors in the presence/absence analyses, though that assumption may not hold. In an earlier analysis of more than 450 of the donors, most TCR beta V segments were observed in productive rearrangements about 87% or about 30% of the time, broadly matching IMGT annotations. Because some donors lacked HLA typing at each locus, the association tests relied only on the typed subset. Most CMV-associated TCR beta chains appeared to be HLA-restricted in a later analysis, and the HLA associations seemed to be driven largely by CMV exposure. The 87-base-pair reads could not distinguish some IMGT-functional V segments, including TRBV6-2 and TRBV6-3, so those segments were excluded. In both the original and validation cohorts, the classifier was reported to diagnose cytomegalovirus status with high specificity and sensitivity. A cluster of highly shared sequence variants was judged likely to represent a technical artifact of the sequencing pipeline. Assigning TCR associations to individual alleles was difficult when HLA alleles, especially DR and DQ, strongly co-occurred.

Preparation of the library involved the immunoSEQ multiplex PCR assay. For the multiplex PCR, a mixture combining 60 forward primers for TCR Vbeta segments and 13 reverse primers for TCR Jbeta segments was used. Amplification of the CDR3 region of rearranged TCR beta genes was performed with a multiplex PCR assay on genomic DNA. The amplified TCR beta libraries were sequenced on the Illumina HiSeq System as 87-base-pair reads. The study's processing was this. In a later analysis, 80 million or so unique TCR beta chains were counted across the approximately 620 repertoires, and about 10 million of these chains were shared by at least two donors. Raw reads were error-corrected and collapsed into unique sequences by a nearest-neighbor algorithm in which closely related sequences were merged to remove PCR and sequencing errors. To assign V, D and J gene segments, CDR3 sequences were aligned to IMGT reference sequences. For a sequence to be retained, a match of at least six nucleotides to both a V gene segment and a J gene segment was required. A rearrangement was called productive if the CDR3 had no stop codons and remained in frame with V and J, and every other rearrangement was called non-productive. Following IMGT convention, CDR3 was defined as the stretch from the second conserved V-encoded cysteine up to the conserved J-encoded phenylalanine. Sequences without an unambiguous match to a single V gene segment were excluded from the earlier analysis of a few hundred of the donors. In an earlier analysis of 450 to 700 of the donors, V segments were called functional above 56.7% productive rearrangements and were called segregating when the between-donor standard deviation exceeded 5%. To diagnose cytomegalovirus status from the catalog of TCR beta chain sequences, a statistical classification framework was built. In a later analysis, V and J genes were assigned by comparing TCR nucleotide sequences against IMGT/GENE-DB human TR gene sequences. In a later analysis, CDR3 sequences and most-parsimonious VDJ recombination scenarios were assigned using the TCRdist pipeline. In a later analysis, each TCR beta chain was defined by its CDR3 amino acid sequence together with its V-gene family, and reads without a unique V-gene family were excluded. To address suspected cross-contamination and a sequencing artifact, a later analysis removed over 500 highly shared, low-generation-probability nucleotide sequences. In a later analysis, a clonal expansion index for each public chain was calculated from normalized within-repertoire ranks of inferred template counts. Generation probabilities in a later analysis came from a VDJ recombination model fitted to out-of-frame rearrangements, and those results were checked against IGoR. In a later analysis, TCR-TCR, TCR-HLA and TCR-CMV co-occurrence was scored with hypergeometric tests, and a repertoire-size bias correction was applied to TCR pairs. To estimate false discovery rates, a later analysis permuted the HLA or CMV assignments 20 times. In a later analysis, co-occurring TCRs were grouped using DBSCAN, and TCRdist sequence similarity was added for clustering within HLA-allele-positive subsets. Repertoires with fewer than 30,000 or more than 120,000 public chains were left out of co-occurrence clustering, as were five repertoires with anomalous nucleotide sharing. This is the immuneACCESS table as TCRdb keeps it, with only in-frame sequences that have V and J called. A part of the clones is gone; compared with another copy, unresolved V genes explain less than half, and the rest is unexplained. V and J calls and clone size come straight from that table; D and trimming were deduced from the DNA. For this sample the table gives under 200,000 clones, of which 70% to 90% were detected only once. Of the sample, about 0.93% falls within the top ten clones.

The cohort was made up of about 670 healthy bone marrow donors. All cohort members were sampled while nominally healthy, although unrecorded immune exposures were likely present. The donor tested CMV seronegative, placing the donor among the 350 or so seronegative members of the cohort. Each donor provided a peripheral blood sample, and peripheral blood mononuclear cells were used for TCR beta sequencing. The Qiagen DNeasy Blood Extraction Kit was used to extract genomic DNA from the blood cell samples. This clone was seen once. No cognate antigen has been identified for it. Nothing much larger sits one base from this clone, and base qualities are not available. V sheds 5 bases and J sheds 1 base, leaving 9 bases between their ends. The germline V gene encodes CDR1 LGHNT and CDR2 FRNRAP. Including the terminal cysteine and phenylalanine, the CDR3 comprises 13 residues. Here the CDR3 DNA is all that survives: 39 bases in frame from base 1.

The TCR was taken from a woman aged 25 to 39 in good health and CMV-seronegative. Recombination connected TRBV12-5 to TRBJ2-7, with no confident D gene call. Specimen: PBMCs. The DNA is as follows: TGTGCTAGTGGTCTCGACATTTCCTACGAGCAGTACTTC. Its coded protein is CASGLDISYEQYF.